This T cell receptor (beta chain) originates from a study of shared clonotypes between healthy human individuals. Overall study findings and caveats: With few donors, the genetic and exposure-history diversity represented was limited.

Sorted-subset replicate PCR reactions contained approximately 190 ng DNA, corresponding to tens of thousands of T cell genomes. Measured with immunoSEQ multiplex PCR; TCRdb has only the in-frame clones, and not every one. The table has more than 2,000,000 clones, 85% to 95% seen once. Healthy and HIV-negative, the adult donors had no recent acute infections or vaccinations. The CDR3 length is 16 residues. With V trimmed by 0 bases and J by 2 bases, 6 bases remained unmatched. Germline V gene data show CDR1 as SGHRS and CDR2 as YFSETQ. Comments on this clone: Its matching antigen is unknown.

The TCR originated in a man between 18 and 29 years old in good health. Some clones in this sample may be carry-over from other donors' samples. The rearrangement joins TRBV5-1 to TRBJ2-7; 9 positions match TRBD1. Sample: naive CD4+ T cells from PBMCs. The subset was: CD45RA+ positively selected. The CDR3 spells CASSLDGTGWTYEQYF. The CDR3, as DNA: TGCGCCAGCAGCTTGGACGGGACAGGGTGGACCTACGAGCAGTACTTC.